This T cell receptor (beta chain) was sequenced during a study of early T cells in non-severe SARS-CoV-2 infection. Study at large: Sequenced bulk RNA came from whole blood that was unsorted, and chains were unpaired. Study-wide results and limits: There was a bias toward anti-spike CD8 responses in VDJdb matching, which missed private and CD4 specificities.

Using its own MiXCR run on the 5' RACE reads, TCRdb lists one record per CDR3 protein. Of about 58,000 distinct CDR3 sequences listed, 10% to 15% were seen once; the top ten hold 9.5% to 10%. With 5 bases clipped from V and 5 bases from J, the junction kept 6 bases outside the gene matches. This CDR3 spans 13 amino acids. The V gene's germline CDR1 is LNHDA and CDR2 SQIVND (reference sequence). Worth noting for this clonotype: Antigen unknown.

The sequencing sample was made of whole blood. The receptor was derived from an adult who was a healthcare worker with PCR-confirmed SARS-CoV-2 infection or an uninfected control (not recorded which). The chain is built from TRBV19 and TRBJ2-7; TRBD2 matches at 7 bases. As DNA, the CDR3 is TGTGCCAGTAGTTTGCGGGAGCAGGACGAGCAGTACTTC. It yields the protein CASSLREQDEQYF. Full variable domain (remainder filled in from reference TRBV19 and TRBJ2-7): DGGITQSPKYLFRKEGQNVTLSCEQNLNHDAMYWYRQDPGQGLRLIYYSQIVNDFQKGDIAEGYSVSREKKESFPLTVTSAQKNPTAFYLCASSLREQDEQYFGPGTRLTVT.